The T cell receptor (beta chain) under discussion was sequenced for a study of regulatory T cells in long-lasting Graves disease. In the study overall: The antithyroid drugs taken by newly diagnosed Graves' patients had been used for under 3 months.

V shed 1 base, J shed 4 bases, and the junction held 4 bases outside the gene matches. Germline V gene data show CDR1 as SGHAT and CDR2 as FQNNGV. This CDR3 spans 15 amino acids. Time point here: newly diagnosed GD, antithyroid drugs for less than 3 months. PBMC-derived RNA was used for the TCR library. With iRepertoire HTBI primers and Arm-PCR of CDR3 regions, TCR beta libraries were built. TCRdb redid the calling of the multiplex PCR reads with MiXCR, one entry per CDR3 protein. Of 370,000 or so distinct CDR3 sequences in the sample, around 15% were seen once. This clonotype was observed many times. These data also formed part of another study, on T cells in Graves' hyperthyroidism and ophthalmopathy. Per that paper: Those with hyperthyroidism were 18 to 65 years old, newly diagnosed, and ill for under 2 months.

The V call is TRBV11-2, the J call TRBJ2-3; 8 bases line up with TRBD2. The clonotype originates from a woman under 30 with Graves disease. This material consisted of peripheral blood mononuclear cells (PBMCs), taken at new diagnosis, from a patient treated with antithyroid drugs. In nucleotides, the CDR3 is TGTGCCAGCAGCTTAGCGGGGGGGCCCTCAGATACGCAGTATTTT. It encodes CASSLAGGPSDTQYF.